Presented here are 27 T cell receptor beta chains from one specimen sequenced in a study of blood T cell repertoires in COVID-19. Assay: immunoSEQ multiplex PCR; the TCRdb copy retains only in-frame clones and omits some. The table shows approximately 220,000 clones, with approximately 80% occurring only once. Sequenced input: peripheral blood. All receptors come from a man in his forties with acute or convalescent COVID-19.

This clone was observed a few times. This sequence joins TRBV7-2 and TRBJ1-6, with D unresolved. The length of the CDR3 is 14 residues. Trimming pared 1 base from V and 9 bases from J, leaving 10 bases between. Germline loops: CDR1 SGHTA, CDR2 FQGNSA. The CDR3 nucleotides are TGTGCCAGCAGCTTAGGTGATCTTAGTTCACCCCTCCACTTT. It is translated as CASSLGDLSSPLHF.

This clone appeared a single time. The V call is TRBV15, the J call TRBJ1-4; TRBD1 agrees at 9 bases. V gave up 5 bases and J gave up 6 bases; unmatched junction bases: 4. The CDR3 is 14 residues long. The germline CDR1 and CDR2 sequences are LNHNV and YYDKDF (reference sequence). This chain's CDR3 is CATSLGQGDEKLFF. The CDR3 DNA is TGTGCCACCAGCTTGGGACAGGGAGATGAAAAACTGTTTTTT. Using reference TRBV15 and TRBJ1-4 for the parts outside the CDR3, the full variable domain is DAMVIQNPRYQVTQFGKPVTLSCSQTLNHNVMYWYQQKSSQAPKLLFHYYDKDFNNEADTPDNFQSRRPNTSFCFLDIRSPGLGDTAMYLCATSLGQGDEKLFFGSGTQLSVL.

The rearrangement joins TRBV5-7 to TRBJ1-6; a possible D gene is TRBD1 (5 bases). TRBV5-7 belongs to the ORF category, with a function that is uncertain. This CDR3 has 16 amino acids. The V end lost 2 bases, the J end lost 6 bases, and 15 bases lay between the germline ends. The CDR3 region has the DNA TGTGCCAGCAGCTTAAAGGAGGGGCTGGGTAATTCACCCCTCCACTTT. Amino acids: CASSLKEGLGNSPLHF.

The chain couples TRBV19 to TRBJ1-5; possibly TRBD1 for D (5 bases). V lost 4 bases, J lost 6 bases, and 16 bases lay in between. Germline loops: CDR1 LNHDA, CDR2 SQIVND (reference sequence). The CDR3 runs 15 residues. In DNA, the CDR3 is TGTGCCAGTAGTACAGGGAGGGTGGGAGTTCAGCCCCAGCATTTT. This translates into CASSTGRVGVQPQHF.

J is TRBJ1-6 and V is TRBV2; 9 nucleotides line up with TRBD1. The length of the CDR3 is 15 residues. V dropped 2 bases and J dropped 8; count of bases not matched to a gene: 4. The germline CDR1 and CDR2 sequences are SNHLY and FYNNEI. Here the CDR3 reads CASSELDRGYSPLHF. Here the CDR3 DNA reads TGTGCCAGCAGTGAATTGGACAGGGGCTATTCACCCCTCCACTTT.

The count of this clone is one. This chain joins TRBV18 and TRBJ1-1; maybe TRBD1 (5 bases). The germline gives CDR1 KGHSH, CDR2 LQKENI. The V and J ends lost 2 bases and 2 bases respectively, with 9 bases between them. The CDR3 consists of 14 residues. The CDR3 DNA follows: TGTGCCAGCTCACCAGGGGCTCCAAACACTGAAGCTTTCTTT. This gives the protein CASSPGAPNTEAFF.

The chain uses TRBV30 and TRBJ2-2; tentative D call: TRBD2 (6 bases). Germline-derived CDR1 and CDR2 are GTSNPN and SVGIG (reference sequence). V was cut by 6 bases and J by 5 bases, with 13 bases left in between. This CDR3 contains 13 residues. CDR3 sequence: CACLPRETGELFF. The CDR3 DNA sequence: TGTGCCTGTCTCCCCCGGGAGACCGGGGAGCTGTTTTTT.

The chain couples TRBV9 to TRBJ1-3; 7 nucleotides match TRBD1. V was clipped by 3 bases and J by 0 bases; unmatched bases: 3. The length of the CDR3 is 15 residues. Germline lookup yields CDR1 SGDLS and CDR2 YYNGEE. This CDR3 is CASSATGSSGNTIYF. CDR3 coding DNA: TGTGCCAGCAGCGCGACAGGGAGCTCTGGAAACACCATATATTTT.

The rearrangement joins TRBV29-1 to TRBJ2-1; D unclear. This CDR3 contains 17 residues. Trimming took off 7 bases at V and 0 bases at J, with 22 bases between the two ends. The germline V gene encodes CDR1 SQVTM and CDR2 ANQGSEA. CDR3 loop: CSAYPSSAFSSYNEQFF. CDR3 nucleotide sequence: TGCAGCGCCTACCCTTCGAGCGCATTTAGCTCCTACAATGAGCAGTTCTTC.

This sequence joins TRBV6-5 and TRBJ2-3; no firm D call. The V and J ends lost 6 bases and 0 bases respectively, with 7 bases between them. Germline lookup yields CDR1 MNHEY and CDR2 SVGAGI. The CDR3 has 13 amino acids. CDR3 coding DNA: TGTGCCAGCAGATCGTATAGCACAGATACGCAGTATTTT. This codes for CASRSYSTDTQYF.

As to this clone: The same CDR3 arises from other DNA sequences in this sample as well. The genes are TRBV27 and TRBJ1-5, with a weak D call TRBD1 (6 bases). Germline lookup yields CDR1 MNHEY and CDR2 SMNVEV (reference sequence). V was clipped by 5 bases and J by 4 bases, with 12 bases between them. The length of the CDR3 is 14 residues. CDR3 in amino acids: CASSPTGLNQPQHF. DNA of the CDR3: TGTGCCAGCAGTCCAACAGGGTTGAATCAGCCCCAGCATTTT.

The rearrangement uses TRBV11-2 and TRBJ2-1, with 7 bases that match TRBD2. J was trimmed by 1 base and V by 1 base; bases with no gene match: 1. Germline CDR1 and CDR2: SGHAT and FQNNGV. CDR3 length: 15 amino acids. This CDR3 reads CASSLGAGSYNEQFF. The CDR3, as DNA: TGTGCCAGCAGCTTAGGAGCGGGATCCTACAATGAGCAGTTCTTC.

Here the CDR3 reads CATSGGTSQPDTQYF. The CDR3 region has the DNA TGTGCCACCAGCGGGGGGACTAGTCAGCCAGATACGCAGTATTTT. The V call is TRBV15, the J call TRBJ2-3; 8 bases map to TRBD2. J was trimmed by 4 bases and V by 5 bases; bases with no gene match: 8. This CDR3 has 15 amino acids. Germline assignment: CDR1 LNHNV and CDR2 YYDKDF (reference sequence).

The table lists this clone with a few counts. This rearrangement joins TRBV19 to TRBJ1-1; D gene uncertain. V lost 9 bases, J lost 0 bases, and 11 bases lay in between. Germline V CDR1 and CDR2: LNHDA, SQIVND (reference sequence). CDR3 size: 13 residues. The chain's CDR3 is CASHPTLNTEAFF. DNA of the CDR3: TGTGCCAGCCACCCTACGCTGAACACTGAAGCTTTCTTT.

The chain links TRBV27 to TRBJ2-1, with TRBD2 matching 9 bases. With 5 bases clipped from V and 0 bases from J, the junction kept 8 bases outside the gene matches. This CDR3 spans 17 amino acids. The germline gives CDR1 MNHEY, CDR2 SMNVEV (reference sequence). DNA for the CDR3: TGTGCCAGCAGTAAACTTTCTAGCGGGGTCTCCTACAATGAGCAGTTCTTC. As protein: CASSKLSSGVSYNEQFF.

As for this clone: This specimen includes other DNA sequences encoding the same CDR3. The rearrangement links TRBV12-3 or TRBV12-4 to TRBJ1-5; D is unclear. This CDR3 is built from 13 residues. The V gene lost 3 bases and the J gene lost 2 bases, with 5 bases spanning the gap. CDR3 coding DNA: TGTGCCAGCAGTTTTACAGGCAATCAGCCCCAGCATTTT. Translated: CASSFTGNQPQHF.

This clone was seen just once. This rearrangement joins TRBV27 to TRBJ1-3, with TRBD1 as a possible D gene (6 bases). The CDR3 is 17 residues long. Germline CDR1 and CDR2: MNHEY and SMNVEV (reference sequence). The V end lost 5 bases, the J end lost 4 bases, and 21 bases lay between the germline ends. The CDR3 loop reads CASSPSSWDKWGNTIYF. As DNA, the CDR3 is TGTGCCAGCAGTCCAAGTAGTTGGGACAAATGGGGAAACACCATATATTTT.

This clone came up once. The chain recombines TRBV7-2 with TRBJ1-5; D may be TRBD1 (5 bases). The CDR3 is made up of 13 amino acids. The ends were cut back, 1 base at V and 6 bases at J, with 7 bases in the middle. Germline V gene data show CDR1 as SGHTA and CDR2 as FQGNSA. This chain's CDR3 is CASSLGGGQPQHF. Here the CDR3 DNA reads TGTGCCAGCAGCTTAGGGGGGGGTCAGCCCCAGCATTTT.

This chain joins TRBV15 and TRBJ1-1; D is ambiguous. This CDR3 is 18 amino acids long. Germline V lookup: CDR1 LNHNV, CDR2 YYDKDF (reference sequence). V shed 1 base and J shed 1 base, with 19 bases lying between them. The CDR3 spells CATSRGGHYGSGNTEAFF. In nucleotides, the CDR3 is TGTGCCACCAGCAGAGGAGGGCATTACGGAAGTGGGAACACTGAAGCTTTCTTT.

The chain joins TRBV5-4 to TRBJ2-7, with 7 positions matching TRBD1. V trimming: 0 bases; J trimming: 3 bases; junction bases outside the gene matches: 6. The CDR3 is 15 residues long. Germline V gives CDR1 SGHNT, CDR2 YYREEE (reference sequence). The CDR3 coding sequence is TGTGCCAGCAGCTTGGGTGGACAGGCGTACTACGAGCAGTACTTC. Amino acids: CASSLGGQAYYEQYF. Combining the CDR3 with reference TRBV5-4 and TRBJ2-7 gives the whole variable domain ETGVTQSPTHLIKTRGQQVTLRCSSQSGHNTVSWYQQALGQGPQFIFQYYREEENGRGNFPPRFSGLQFPNYSSELNVNALELDDSALYLCASSLGGQAYYEQYFGPGTRLTVT.

V is TRBV18 and J is TRBJ1-2; TRBD1 matches 7 bases. J gave up 11 bases and V 0 bases, and 6 bases lay outside the gene matches. The CDR3 extends over 13 amino acids. From germline, CDR1 is KGHSH and CDR2 LQKENI. The CDR3 here is CASSPPGQILYTF. The DNA of the CDR3 is TGTGCCAGCTCACCACCGGGACAGATTTTGTACACCTTC.

A few counts support this clone. The rearrangement joins TRBV27 to TRBJ1-5, with D possibly matching TRBD1 (5 bases). The CDR3 consists of 14 residues. Trimming cost V 6 bases and J 0 bases, with 9 bases left between them. Germline CDR1 is MNHEY and CDR2 is SMNVEV (reference sequence). The CDR3 DNA reads TGTGCCAGCAGGCAACAGGTTAGCAATCAGCCCCAGCATTTT. Translating it yields CASRQQVSNQPQHF.

This chain uses TRBV6-5 with TRBJ1-6; maybe TRBD1 (6 bases). V dropped 3 bases and J dropped 7 bases, with 10 bases sitting between them. This CDR3 has 14 amino acids. Germline values: CDR1 MNHEY, CDR2 SVGAGI. In DNA form, the CDR3 reads TGTGCCAGCAGTTATTCCCAGGGGAATTCACCCCTCCACTTT. It specifies CASSYSQGNSPLHF.

The rearrangement joins TRBV28 to TRBJ1-2, with D possibly TRBD1 on 6 matching bases. This CDR3 contains 13 residues. V lost 7 bases to trimming and J lost 0 bases, with 9 bases between them. CDR1 is MDHEN, CDR2 SYDVKM, per germline. In DNA form, the CDR3 reads TGTGCCAGCATGGACAGCTCTAACTATGGCTACACCTTC. It yields the protein CASMDSSNYGYTF.

J is TRBJ2-1 and V is TRBV4-1, with 8 bases identical to TRBD2. V was pared by 4 bases and J by 8 bases, with 13 bases of the junction left unmatched. The CDR3 covers 16 residues. The germline V gene encodes CDR1 MGHRA and CDR2 YSYEKL. The DNA for the CDR3 is TGCGCCAGCAGCCGGGCACGGGGGGGGAAGTCATATGAGCAGTTCTTC. Protein: CASSRARGGKSYEQFF.

The V gene is TRBV13, the J gene TRBJ2-7; 8 bases fit TRBD2. The CDR3 length is 15 residues. CDR1 and CDR2 from the germline V gene are PRHDT and FYEKMQ (reference sequence). Trimming removed 7 bases from V and 6 bases from J; junction bases left unmatched: 14. The DNA for the CDR3 is TGTGCCAGCAAAAAAGGGAGCGGGAGCCTGGGCGAGCAGTACTTC. Protein sequence: CASKKGSGSLGEQYF.

CDR3 coding DNA: TGCGCCAGCAGCTTGGGTCGGGAGACAGATACGCAGTATTTT. As protein: CASSLGRETDTQYF. The chain combines TRBV5-1 with TRBJ2-3, with D possibly matching TRBD2 (6 bases). Looked up from germline, CDR1 is SGHRS and CDR2 is YFSETQ. The CDR3 totals 14 residues. The V end was cut by 0 bases, the J end by 3 bases, with 8 bases between.